This TCR beta chain was recorded in a study of T-cell reconstitution after alpha-beta-depleted transplantation in children. Unique molecular identifiers were built into the TCRbeta library. TCRdb fed the PCR reads into MiXCR, producing one record per CDR3 protein. The sample lists about 980,000 distinct CDR3 sequences; roughly 29% were seen once. On this clonotype: Its antigen is not identified.

The germline CDR1 and CDR2 sequences are MGHRA and YSYEKL. Trimming removed 0 bases from V and 7 bases from J, with 13 bases in between. The CDR3 runs 16 residues. Notes on the study in general: The high TCRbeta diversity at day 60 in some patients came from surviving recipient T cells and thymic progenitors. A year post-transplant, T-cell counts and diversity derived mostly from newly produced T cells. Expanded graft clones numbering several hundred reportedly gave rise to alpha-beta T cells about two months after transplant.

The sample consisted of PBMCs, mostly from graft donor cells, taken 360 days after TCRalphabeta/CD19-depleted stem cell transplant. The sequence was obtained from a boy under three years old who had a stem cell transplant for SCID, so the T cells may come from the graft donor. The chain carries TRBV4-1 and TRBJ1-6; D gene ambiguous. In DNA form, the CDR3 reads TGCGCCAGCAGCCAAGATTTACCCGGGAACAATTCACCCCTCCACTTT. This gives the protein CASSQDLPGNNSPLHF.